These 3 T cell receptor beta chains originate from one sample sequenced in a study of CD8+CD57+ T cells in acquired aplastic anemia. Profiling that covered TCR beta VDJ and CDR3 relied on genomic DNA as its template. Each CDR3 protein is one row after TCRdb ran MiXCR on the reads. The sample has under 200,000 distinct CDR3 sequences; more than 45% are singletons. An expansion of CD8+CD57+ cells by flow cytometry had been shown in patients chosen for sequencing. Sequencing was performed on sorted CD4+, CD8+, or CD8+CD57+ T cells (not recorded which) from PBMCs. The receptor set was obtained from a human donor with aplastic anemia.

The J gene is TRBJ2-5, the V gene TRBV7-9; D perhaps matches TRBD1 (6 bases). Looked up from germline, CDR1 is SEHNR and CDR2 is FQNEAQ (reference sequence). V lost 5 bases to trimming and J lost 5 bases, with 12 bases between them. There are 13 residues in the CDR3. CDR3 sequence (DNA): TGTGCCAGCAGCGCCAGGGGAGATGAGACCCAGTACTTC. It specifies CASSARGDETQYF. Looking up the rest from reference TRBV7-9 and TRBJ2-5 gives the full variable domain: DTGVSQNPRHKITKRGQNVTFRCDPISEHNRLYWYRQTLGQGPEFLTYFQNEAQLEKSRLLSDRFSAERPKGSFSTLEIQRTEQGDSAMYLCASSARGDETQYFGPGTRLLVL.

This clonotype was picked up one time. This chain links TRBV11-1 with TRBJ2-6, with unresolved D. Germline loops: CDR1 SGHAT, CDR2 FQDESV (reference sequence). The CDR3 covers 17 residues. The V end was cut by 4 bases, the J end by 2 bases, with 15 bases between. CDR3 protein: CASSSPLSLPGANVLTF. In DNA form, the CDR3 reads TGTGCCAGCAGCTCCCCTCTTAGTCTGCCTGGGGCCAACGTCCTGACTTTC.

This clonotype was observed a handful of times. This chain connects TRBV7-9 to TRBJ1-1; no definite D call. This CDR3 has 12 amino acids. V was pared by 3 bases and J by 7 bases, with 9 bases between. Germline values: CDR1 SEHNR, CDR2 FQNEAQ (reference sequence). DNA for the CDR3: TGTGCCAGCAGCTTTGGTGAAGTTGAAGCTTTCTTT. Translated, it gives CASSFGEVEAFF.